The 25 T cell receptor beta chains below all came from one sample that was sequenced in a study of cytomegalovirus exposure and HLA in healthy donors. With 60 Vbeta and 13 Jbeta primers, the PCR was carried out. Measured with immunoSEQ multiplex PCR; TCRdb has only the in-frame clones, and not every one. The data contain over 100,000 clones, around 79% of them seen just once; the ten biggest clones take up 4.5% to 7%. Sequenced sample: PBMCs. These receptors were obtained from a man in his 60s in good health and CMV-seropositive.

The chain combines TRBV5-4 with TRBJ1-1; weak D call: TRBD1 (6 bases). Germline-derived CDR1 and CDR2 are SGHNT and YYREEE (reference sequence). The V end lost 6 bases, the J end lost 1 base, and 13 bases lay between the germline ends. The CDR3 is 14 residues long. The CDR3 sequence is CASTFLGGNTEAFF. DNA for the CDR3: TGTGCCAGCACCTTCCTAGGGGGGAACACTGAAGCTTTCTTT.

The chain joins TRBV19 to TRBJ1-1; 9 positions match TRBD1. CDR1 and CDR2 (germline): LNHDA, SQIVND (reference sequence). V was pared by 5 bases and J by 7 bases, with 5 bases of the junction left unmatched. This CDR3 is built from 13 residues. CDR3 in DNA: TGTGCCAGTAGTTCCGGGACAGGGTATGAAGCTTTCTTT. Its translation: CASSSGTGYEAFF.

Only one count was recorded for this clone. The chain uses TRBV2 and TRBJ2-7; TRBD2 matches at 7 bases. The CDR3 covers 15 residues. CDR1 and CDR2 from the germline V gene are SNHLY and FYNNEI. Germline trimming cut 6 bases from V and 7 bases from J; bases unmatched to any gene: 15. The CDR3 here is CASRDPGRSAGEQYF. The CDR3 DNA reads as TGTGCCAGCAGGGACCCGGGACGCTCAGCGGGGGAGCAGTACTTC.

The gene calls are TRBV15 and TRBJ2-5; D might be TRBD2 (5 bases). The CDR3 covers 16 residues. Looked up from germline, CDR1 is LNHNV and CDR2 is YYDKDF (reference sequence). Trimming took 0 bases from V and 9 from J, leaving 20 bases between them. CDR3 nucleotides: TGTGCCACCAGCAGAGATCAGAGCGGCCTAAATAGGGCCCAGTACTTC. This translates into CATSRDQSGLNRAQYF.

CDR3 in amino acids: CASSLGGFNYGYTF. CDR3 DNA: TGTGCCAGCAGCTTGGGGGGTTTCAACTATGGCTACACCTTC. This chain links TRBV7-9 with TRBJ1-2, with D possibly being TRBD1 (5 bases). There are 14 residues in the CDR3. Trimming removed 3 bases from V and 2 bases from J, with 10 bases in between. Germline assignment: CDR1 SEHNR and CDR2 FQNEAQ (reference sequence).

The rearrangement uses TRBV11-3 and TRBJ2-5, with a tentative D call TRBD1 (6 bases). Trimming removed 7 bases at V and 0 bases at J, with 24 bases between. The CDR3 is 18 residues long. Germline assignment: CDR1 SGHNT and CDR2 YENEEA. CDR3 region: CASIPLTGRLSYQETQYF. The CDR3, as DNA: TGTGCCAGCATCCCACTTACAGGGAGACTCTCGTACCAAGAGACCCAGTACTTC.

The gene calls are TRBV2 and TRBJ2-1; TRBD2 aligns across 9 bases. J was trimmed by 3 bases and V by 7 bases; bases with no gene match: 7. Germline V gene lookup returns CDR1 SNHLY and CDR2 FYNNEI. The CDR3 is made up of 15 amino acids. CDR3 bases: TGTGCCAGCACCGAGGCGGGGGGGATCTACAATGAGCAGTTCTTC. It is translated as CASTEAGGIYNEQFF.

V gene TRBV27 combines with J gene TRBJ2-1; 14 bases match TRBD2. V lost 2 bases and J lost 6; bases outside the gene matches: 6. CDR1 is MNHEY and CDR2 is SMNVEV in the germline V gene (reference sequence). The CDR3 is 17 amino acids. CDR3 sequence (DNA): TGTGCCAGCAGTTTAAGGAGACTAGCGGGGGGGCTCAATGAGCAGTTCTTC. Amino acids: CASSLRRLAGGLNEQFF.

The chain has TRBV21-1 and TRBJ1-4; TRBD1, the D gene given by the table, was not confirmed from the DNA. TRBV21-1 is an annotated pseudogene. The CDR3 is 17 residues long. The CDR3 loop reads CASSKRQVLPPNEKLFF. CDR3 nucleotide sequence: TGTGCCAGCAGCAAGAGACAGGTTCTACCTCCGAATGAAAAACTGTTTTTT.

This CDR3 is CATSRDPRTPYSNQPQHF. The CDR3 DNA reads TGTGCCACCAGCAGAGATCCCAGGACACCTTATAGCAATCAGCCCCAGCATTTT. The V gene is TRBV15, the J gene TRBJ1-5; TRBD1 might be the D (5 bases). The CDR3 loop spans 18 amino acids. Trimming took 0 bases from V and 0 from J, leaving 15 bases between them. Germline CDR1 LNHNV, CDR2 YYDKDF (reference sequence).

The chain employs TRBV29-1 and TRBJ2-5; D is possibly TRBD2 (6 bases). With the DNA end fitting TRBJ2-7 better, the J assignment may be wrong. This CDR3 contains 13 residues. The germline gives CDR1 SQVTM, CDR2 ANQGSEA. CDR3 residues: CSGGGTFYNEQYF. The CDR3 region has the DNA TGCAGCGGGGGCGGGACTTTCTACAACGAGCAGTACTTC.

The rearrangement uses TRBV19 and TRBJ2-7, with D perhaps TRBD1 (6 bases). The CDR3 is made up of 14 amino acids. Germline V gene sequence: CDR1 LNHDA, CDR2 SQIVND (reference sequence). With 10 bases removed from V and 0 bases from J, the gap between germline ends came to 16 bases. CDR3 amino acids: CAIHREWGSYEQYF. Here the CDR3 DNA reads TGTGCCATACACAGGGAGTGGGGCTCCTACGAGCAGTACTTC.

The sample holds one count of this clone. This chain uses TRBV11-2 with TRBJ1-2; 7 nucleotides match TRBD1. Germline CDR1 is SGHAT and CDR2 is FQNNGV. This CDR3 has 15 amino acids. The V gene end was trimmed by 5 bases and the J gene end by 3 bases; junction bases not matched to a gene: 9. CDR3 in amino acids: CASSPDRGQDYGYTF. CDR3 in DNA: TGTGCCAGCAGCCCGGATAGGGGGCAGGACTATGGCTACACCTTC.

The chain uses TRBV5-8 and TRBJ1-5; D is ambiguous. This CDR3 comprises 15 residues. Trimming left V 5 bases short and J 2 bases short, with 14 bases between. CDR1 and CDR2 (germline): SGHTS, YDEGEE. The CDR3 DNA reads TGTGCCAGCAGGGATGACCTTGGAGGCAATCAGCCCCAGCATTTT. Encoded protein: CASRDDLGGNQPQHF.

The chain's CDR3 is CASSATGGETQYF. DNA for the CDR3: TGCGCCAGCAGCGCCACAGGGGGAGAGACCCAGTACTTC. The chain carries TRBV5-1 and TRBJ2-5, with TRBD1 matching 8 bases. V shed 4 bases and J 4 bases; nucleotides not matched to a gene: 3. Per the germline V gene, CDR1 is SGHRS and CDR2 is YFSETQ. CDR3 length equals 13 residues.

This chain uses TRBV6-6 with TRBJ2-3, with 13 bases aligning to TRBD2. The CDR3 has 15 residues. The ends lost 6 bases at V and 1 base at J; junction bases unmatched: 1. Germline CDR1 is MNHNY and CDR2 is SVGAGI (reference sequence). The CDR3 region is CASSGTSGGTDTQYF. In DNA form, the CDR3 reads TGTGCCAGCAGCGGGACTAGCGGGGGCACAGATACGCAGTATTTT.

The chain recombines TRBV6-4 with TRBJ1-3, with 9 bases lining up with TRBD1. Germline V gives CDR1 MRHNA, CDR2 SNTAGT. CDR3 size: 17 residues. Trimming took 4 bases from V and 3 from J; bases not matched to a gene: 10. The CDR3 reads CASSVPPGTGHGNTIYF. As DNA, the CDR3 is TGTGCCAGCAGTGTGCCCCCCGGGACAGGGCATGGAAACACCATATATTTT.

V and J are TRBV7-7 and TRBJ2-5; TRBD1 matches 9 bases. This CDR3 comprises 15 residues. The germline CDR1 and CDR2 sequences are SSHAT and FNYEAQ (reference sequence). After removal of 4 bases from V and 1 base from J, the junction contained 4 bases not matched to a gene. The CDR3 is CASSSGDRVQETQYF. As DNA, the CDR3 is TGTGCCAGCAGCTCCGGGGACAGGGTCCAAGAGACCCAGTACTTC.

This clone was recorded once. The CDR3 spells CASSAGLAGNGQYF. The CDR3 DNA follows: TGTGCCAGCAGCGCCGGACTAGCGGGGAACGGGCAGTACTTC. This chain joins TRBV11-2 and TRBJ2-7; 12 bases map to TRBD2. CDR3 length: 14 amino acids. The germline gives CDR1 SGHAT, CDR2 FQNNGV. V was clipped by 5 bases and J by 9 bases; unmatched bases: 8.

The gene calls are TRBV9 and TRBJ2-1, with D maybe TRBD1 (5 bases). This CDR3 comprises 15 residues. The V gene's germline CDR1 is SGDLS and CDR2 YYNGEE. With 4 bases removed from V and 5 bases from J, the gap between germline ends came to 16 bases. The CDR3 DNA reads TGTGCCAGCAGCCCAGGGTCCCGAACGGACAATGAGCAGTTCTTC. This sequence encodes CASSPGSRTDNEQFF.

This chain's CDR3 is CASSLIRGNNEQFF. The CDR3, as DNA: TGTGCCAGCAGCTTAATCCGGGGTAACAATGAGCAGTTCTTC. The chain joins TRBV11-2 to TRBJ2-1; a weak D match, TRBD2 (5 bases). CDR1 SGHAT and CDR2 FQNNGV come from the germline V gene. CDR3 size: 14 residues. Trimming stripped 2 bases from V and 5 bases from J, with 10 bases between.

This clone was seen a few times. Written as DNA, the CDR3 is TGTGCCATCAGTGACGTTTCCGAAAAACTGTTTTTT. It is translated as CAISDVSEKLFF. J is TRBJ1-4 and V is TRBV10-3; D ambiguous. Germline V gene lookup returns CDR1 ENHRY and CDR2 SYGVKD. The CDR3 covers 12 residues. The ends were cut back, 3 bases at V and 8 bases at J, with 7 bases in the middle.

V is TRBV4-3 and J is TRBJ2-1; possibly TRBD2 for D (7 bases). Trimming took off 0 bases at V and 7 bases at J, with 19 bases between the two ends. The V gene's germline CDR1 is LGHNA and CDR2 YSLEER. This CDR3 has 17 amino acids. The CDR3 sequence is CASSQEGRGRQANEQFF. CDR3 nucleotides: TGCGCCAGCAGCCAAGAGGGGAGGGGAAGACAGGCGAATGAGCAGTTCTTC.

The DNA of the CDR3 is TGTGCCAGTAGATTCCAGGGGCAGGGGGCGACCTACGAGCAGTACTTC. Translation gives CASRFQGQGATYEQYF. This chain links TRBV19 with TRBJ2-7; 8 positions agree with TRBD1. The CDR3 is 16 residues long. The V gene end was trimmed by 6 bases and the J gene end by 2 bases; junction bases not matched to a gene: 12. The V gene's germline CDR1 is LNHDA and CDR2 SQIVND (reference sequence).

V usage is TRBV12-5 and J usage is TRBJ2-7; D is unresolved. Looked up from germline, CDR1 is LGHNT and CDR2 is FRNRAP. Trimming stripped 0 bases from V and 3 bases from J, with 15 bases between. This CDR3 is 16 amino acids long. The CDR3 loop is CASGLVHGFLGYEQYF. CDR3 sequence (DNA): TGTGCTAGTGGTTTGGTACACGGGTTCTTGGGCTACGAGCAGTACTTC.